The 4 T cell receptor beta chains in this list originate from one sample, sequenced in a study of cytomegalovirus exposure and HLA in healthy donors. 60 Vbeta and 13 Jbeta primers were used in PCR. TCRdb keeps only in-frame clones here, not all; method: immunoSEQ multiplex PCR. The table has under 150,000 clones, 67% seen once. Source material: PBMCs. These receptors were obtained from a man younger than 35 in good health and CMV-seropositive.

This clone has only a few counts. The chain is built from TRBV6-8 and TRBJ2-7; tentative D call: TRBD2 (5 bases). Trimming left V 0 bases short and J 0 bases short, with 12 bases between. The CDR3 extends over 16 amino acids. Per germline, CDR1 MNHGY and CDR2 SAAAGT. The CDR3 protein is CASSYSSSRDSYEQYF. The CDR3 DNA sequence: TGTGCCAGCAGTTACTCTTCGTCTCGGGACTCCTACGAGCAGTACTTC.

The chain employs TRBV5-1 and TRBJ1-2, with D maybe TRBD1 (6 bases). From germline, CDR1 is SGHRS and CDR2 YFSETQ. This CDR3 has 13 amino acids. V gave up 4 bases and J gave up 2 bases, with 9 bases separating them. For the CDR3, the DNA is TGCGCCAGCAGCCTCGGACAGAACTATGGCTACACCTTC. It yields the protein CASSLGQNYGYTF.

The chain uses TRBV5-1 and TRBJ1-3, with TRBD1 identical over 8 bases. This CDR3 contains 13 residues. V lost 4 bases to trimming and J lost 8 bases; unmatched junction nucleotides: 5. Germline CDR1 SGHRS, CDR2 YFSETQ. CDR3 residues: CASSEGQGDTIYF. The DNA for the CDR3 is TGCGCCAGCAGCGAAGGACAGGGAGACACCATATATTTT.

Notes on this clone: Distinct nucleotide sequences in the sample also encode this CDR3. This rearrangement joins TRBV5-4 to TRBJ2-5, with a tentative D call TRBD1 (5 bases). The V end was cut by 0 bases, the J end by 2 bases, with 11 bases between. Germline V gene sequence: CDR1 SGHNT, CDR2 YYREEE (reference sequence). The CDR3 spans 15 residues. CDR3 DNA sequence: TGTGCCAGCAGCTTGGGGCAGGGTAAGCAAGAGACCCAGTACTTC. It specifies CASSLGQGKQETQYF.